This T cell receptor beta chain is from a study of T cells after yellow fever vaccination. Study-level points and caveats: Bulk-population clonotypes that are abundant could appear as contaminants in FACS-sorted repertoires.

In TCRdb, the 5' RACE reads were re-called with MiXCR into one record per CDR3 protein. Found here are some 320,000 distinct CDR3 sequences, approximately 4% of them singletons; the top ten hold around 23%. This clonotype showed up just a few times. Its antigen is undetermined. The CDR3 totals 13 residues. Germline CDR1 is MNHEY and CDR2 is SVGEGT. The V end was cut by 5 bases, the J end by 6 bases, with 11 bases between. Sequences were derived from PBMCs, sampled 5 days after the yellow fever booster vaccination. This TCR was recovered from a man aged 18 to 30 who received the YFV17D yellow fever vaccine. The chain links TRBV6-2 or TRBV6-3 to TRBJ1-5; perhaps TRBD1 as D (6 bases). CDR3: CASSHQGPQPQHF. Here the CDR3 DNA reads TGTGCCAGCAGTCACCAGGGGCCTCAGCCCCAGCATTTT.